One and the same sample provided the 30 T cell receptor beta chains below, sequenced in a study of blood T cells in healthy people across ages. For the second PCR, which ran for about 6 to 12 cycles, a sample-barcoded 5' primer and a J-beta primer mix were used. From the 5' RACE reads, TCRdb called clonotypes with MiXCR, one entry per CDR3 protein. Seen here are roughly 1,000,000 distinct CDR3 sequences, approximately 25% observed once, and the top ten hold approximately 0.71%. These data also featured in a second study, about T cells of mothers and their children.

The sequencing sample was made of blood. These receptors originate from a girl aged 2 to 10 in good health.

CDR3 coding DNA: TGCGCCAGCAGCTTTGGCGGGGGGGCCGTGGATGAGCAGTTCTTC. Protein product: CASSFGGGAVDEQFF. The rearrangement joins TRBV5-1 to TRBJ2-1, with TRBD2 matching over 9 bases. Germline CDR1 is SGHRS and CDR2 is YFSETQ. This CDR3 has 15 residues. With 2 bases clipped from V and 8 bases from J, the junction kept 8 bases outside the gene matches.

The chain recombines TRBV7-9 with TRBJ1-1; no firm D call. CDR3 size: 15 residues. V lost 1 base and J 0 bases, leaving 9 bases between the germline ends. The germline V gene encodes CDR1 SEHNR and CDR2 FQNEAQ (reference sequence). The CDR3 sequence: CASSLEVALNTEAFF. The CDR3 DNA is TGTGCCAGCAGCTTAGAGGTGGCGTTGAACACTGAAGCTTTCTTT.

The chain joins TRBV6-5 to TRBJ1-2; 8 bases line up with TRBD1. Germline V gives CDR1 MNHEY, CDR2 SVGAGI. V shed 5 bases and J 6 bases; nucleotides not matched to a gene: 2. This CDR3 has 12 amino acids. The CDR3 DNA reads as TGTGCCAGCAGTCGACAGGGGAATGGCTACACCTTC. It translates to CASSRQGNGYTF.

This clonotype has just a few counts. The rearrangement links TRBV20-1 to TRBJ1-4; D call uncertain. Germline CDR1 is DFQATT and CDR2 is SNEGSKA (reference sequence). The CDR3 consists of 13 residues. The V and J ends lost 1 base and 5 bases respectively, with 8 bases between them. The DNA of the CDR3 is TGCAGTGCTAGAGTGTCTCTAAATGAAAAACTGTTTTTT. Amino acids: CSARVSLNEKLFF.

V and J are TRBV12-3 or TRBV12-4 and TRBJ2-3; TRBD1 is a possible D gene (6 bases). This CDR3 is 15 amino acids long. V was cut by 8 bases and J by 2 bases, with 17 bases left in between. The CDR3 bases are TGTGCCAGCGCTACCGTGACAGGAGACACAGATACGCAGTATTTT. Its protein is CASATVTGDTDTQYF.

V usage is TRBV12-3 or TRBV12-4 and J usage is TRBJ2-1; D remains ambiguous. The CDR3 has 11 amino acids. V was clipped by 9 bases and J by 6 bases, with 9 bases between them. The CDR3 reads CASQRSNEQFF. CDR3 DNA: TGTGCCAGTCAGAGGTCCAATGAGCAGTTCTTC.

J is TRBJ1-1 and V is TRBV12-3 or TRBV12-4; weak D call: TRBD1 (5 bases). The V gene lost 5 bases and the J gene lost 0 bases, with 10 bases spanning the gap. The CDR3 is 14 residues long. CDR3 loop: CASSPTELNTEAFF. The CDR3 nucleotides are TGTGCCAGCAGTCCGACAGAGCTGAACACTGAAGCTTTCTTT.

As regards this clonotype: At one of its ends the junction is not consistent with the germline gene, which may arise from a read error. The gene calls are TRBV12-3 or TRBV12-4 and TRBJ2-5, with D possibly matching TRBD2 (5 bases). The CDR3 length is 14 residues. This CDR3 is CASSLRVDAGRAFF. CDR3 DNA sequence: TGTGCCAGCAGTTTGAGGGTCGACGCCGGCCGTGCGTTCTTC.

This rearrangement joins TRBV6-2 or TRBV6-3 to TRBJ2-1; 7 bases are a match to TRBD2. Germline CDR1 is MNHEY and CDR2 is SVGEGT. CDR3 length: 13 amino acids. V was clipped by 11 bases and J by 2 bases; unmatched bases: 6. The DNA of the CDR3 is TGTGCCGGTGGACTAGGACCCTACAATGAGCAGTTCTTC. It yields the protein CAGGLGPYNEQFF.

This chain joins TRBV12-3 or TRBV12-4 and TRBJ2-5; no firm D call. Near its end, the DNA agrees better with TRBJ2-7, so the J call may be wrong. The CDR3 length is 14 residues. The CDR3 nucleotides are TGTGCCAGCAGCTCAGACTTAATAGCCTACGAGCAGTACTTC. It translates to CASSSDLIAYEQYF.

This clonotype has just a few counts. The chain combines TRBV12-3 or TRBV12-4 with TRBJ2-1; maybe TRBD2 (6 bases). With 5 bases removed from V and 10 bases from J, the gap between germline ends came to 12 bases. The CDR3 is made up of 12 amino acids. The CDR3 DNA is TGTGCCAGCAGTCGACTAGTCGGGGAGCAGTTCTTC. Translated, it gives CASSRLVGEQFF.

The V gene is TRBV28, the J gene TRBJ1-2; possible D gene TRBD1, 5 bases. The CDR3 totals 17 residues. From germline, CDR1 is MDHEN and CDR2 SYDVKM. V lost 5 bases and J lost 0, with 19 bases in between. CDR3 sequence: CASSLMGTDIANYGYTF. CDR3 sequence (DNA): TGTGCCAGCAGTCTTATGGGGACGGATATTGCTAACTATGGCTACACCTTC.

This chain uses TRBV12-3 or TRBV12-4 with TRBJ1-6; D is uncertain. This CDR3 is 15 amino acids long. Trimming stripped 3 bases from V and 1 base from J, with 7 bases between. The CDR3 region is CASSLGPSYNSPLHF. DNA for the CDR3: TGTGCCAGCAGTTTGGGTCCGTCCTATAATTCACCCCTCCACTTT.

The chain uses TRBV3-1 and TRBJ1-1; possible D gene TRBD1, 5 bases. This CDR3 is built from 16 residues. V lost 5 bases to trimming and J lost 5 bases, with 21 bases between them. CDR1 and CDR2 from the germline V gene are LGHDT and YNNKEL (reference sequence). CDR3 loop: CASSYYDGAEGTEAFF. Here the CDR3 DNA reads TGTGCCAGCAGCTATTATGACGGGGCCGAGGGGACTGAAGCTTTCTTT.

The V call is TRBV29-1, the J call TRBJ2-5; no reliable D call. The last part of the DNA fits TRBJ2-7 better; the J call may be wrong. This CDR3 spans 14 amino acids. Germline V gene data show CDR1 as SQVTM and CDR2 as ANQGSEA. DNA for the CDR3: TGCAGCGTTGTTAAGGGTAAATCCCTCTCCGAGCAGTACTTC. Translated, it gives CSVVKGKSLSEQYF.

This clonotype was detected a few times. The rearrangement joins TRBV6-5 to TRBJ2-7; possible D gene TRBD1, 6 bases. Germline CDR1 MNHEY, CDR2 SVGAGI. V gave up 6 bases and J gave up 2 bases, with 17 bases separating them. The CDR3 has 15 residues. CDR3 nucleotide sequence: TGTGCCAGCAGGCCCCGGGACACCCGAACCTACGAGCAGTACTTC. Encoded protein: CASRPRDTRTYEQYF.

The chain links TRBV20-1 to TRBJ2-1; TRBD2 agrees at 9 bases. CDR3 size: 12 residues. Germline V gene sequence: CDR1 DFQATT, CDR2 SNEGSKA (reference sequence). The V gene end was trimmed by 6 bases and the J gene end by 9 bases; junction bases not matched to a gene: 6. CDR3 DNA sequence: TGCAGTGCCGTAGCGGGGGAGGGTGAGCAGTTCTTC. Its translation: CSAVAGEGEQFF.

This clonotype was observed a few times. The chain has TRBV28 and TRBJ2-7; D gene uncertain. Germline V gene sequence: CDR1 MDHEN, CDR2 SYDVKM. This CDR3 has 13 residues. V was cut by 6 bases and J by 4 bases, with 13 bases left in between. The CDR3 loop is CASRSQHEYEQYF. CDR3 coding DNA: TGTGCCAGCAGAAGCCAGCACGAATACGAGCAGTACTTC.

This chain links TRBV6-5 with TRBJ2-5; D is perhaps TRBD2 (6 bases). TRBJ2-1 explains the end of the DNA better; the J call may be wrong. Germline V gives CDR1 MNHEY, CDR2 SVGAGI. The CDR3 is 15 residues long. CDR3 DNA sequence: TGTGCCAGCAGTAGCGGGTCCTACCGCTACAATGAGCAGTTCTTC. Translated: CASSSGSYRYNEQFF.

The chain links TRBV11-2 to TRBJ1-2; TRBD1 agrees at 11 bases. This CDR3 contains 14 residues. V lost 8 bases, J lost 8 bases, and 10 bases stayed unmatched. Germline assignment: CDR1 SGHAT and CDR2 FQNNGV. The CDR3 nucleotides are TGTGCCAGCTCCGCGTCGGGACAGGGGGAAGGCTACACCTTC. As protein: CASSASGQGEGYTF.

The chain uses TRBV12-3 or TRBV12-4 and TRBJ2-1, with 11 bases aligning to TRBD2. CDR3 length: 15 amino acids. The trim removed 5 bases at V and 7 bases at J, leaving 7 bases unmatched. CDR3 region: CASSTISGRGNEQFF. The CDR3 DNA sequence: TGTGCCAGCAGTACTATTAGCGGGAGGGGGAATGAGCAGTTCTTC.

This clonotype was counted a few times. The rearrangement uses TRBV28 and TRBJ1-5; no firm D call. Germline assignment: CDR1 MDHEN and CDR2 SYDVKM. Between the trimmed V and J ends, which lost 7 bases and 3 bases, there was a span of 13 bases. CDR3 length equals 14 residues. The CDR3 region is CASTPNQINQPQHF. CDR3 sequence (DNA): TGTGCCAGCACCCCAAACCAGATCAATCAGCCCCAGCATTTT.

Only a few counts were recorded for this clonotype. V gene TRBV7-8 combines with J gene TRBJ1-2; D perhaps matches TRBD1 (6 bases). V lost 7 bases, J lost 5 bases, and 14 bases lay in between. Germline V gives CDR1 SGHVS, CDR2 FQNEAQ. This CDR3 region has 13 residues. The CDR3 DNA follows: TGTGCCAGCAACCCGGGGGCCTATTATGGCTACACCTTC. The encoded protein is CASNPGAYYGYTF.

Comments on this clonotype: A junction end diverges from the germline sequence, so it may reflect a read error. This chain joins TRBV6-6 and TRBJ2-3; 8 bases line up with TRBD2. Germline values: CDR1 MNHNY, CDR2 SVGAGI (reference sequence). The CDR3 runs to 14 residues. In nucleotides, the CDR3 is TGTGCCAGCAGCTCCGGGAGGGGCGGGACCGCGTTGAATTTT. Protein product: CASSSGRGGTALNF.

The V and J genes are TRBV6-1 and TRBJ2-5, with a weak D call TRBD1 (6 bases). From germline, CDR1 is MNHNS and CDR2 SASEGT. Trimming cost V 6 bases and J 3 bases, with 8 bases left between them. CDR3 size: 12 residues. As DNA, the CDR3 is TGTGCCAGCAGCAACAGGGAAGAGACCCAGTACTTC. Translated, it gives CASSNREETQYF.

The chain is built from TRBV20-1 and TRBJ2-1, with 10 bases matching TRBD2. J gave up 9 bases and V 5 bases, and 16 bases lay outside the gene matches. CDR3 size: 16 residues. CDR1 is DFQATT and CDR2 is SNEGSKA in the germline V gene (reference sequence). CDR3 nucleotide sequence: TGCAGTGCTCCTAACCCTACTAGCGGGACCCTTCTTGAGCAGTTCTTC. It yields the protein CSAPNPTSGTLLEQFF.

The DNA for the CDR3 is TGTGCCAGCAGCCTTGACTCGGCGGGTCAGCCCCAGCATTTT. Its translation is CASSLDSAGQPQHF. The genes are TRBV7-2 and TRBJ1-5; D is unclear. This CDR3 has 14 residues. Germline values: CDR1 SGHTA, CDR2 FQGNSA. Trimming left V 5 bases short and J 6 bases short, with 14 bases between.

The chain carries TRBV20-1 and TRBJ2-5; TRBD1 aligns across 9 bases. The CDR3 has 14 residues. Germline values: CDR1 DFQATT, CDR2 SNEGSKA (reference sequence). The ends lost 6 bases at V and 4 bases at J; junction bases unmatched: 9. Written as DNA, the CDR3 is TGCAGTGCACGACAGGGGGTGGTAGGAGAGACCCAGTACTTC. This sequence encodes CSARQGVVGETQYF.

This clonotype was recorded a few times. The rearrangement joins TRBV20-1 to TRBJ2-7; the D is unclear. Germline loops: CDR1 DFQATT, CDR2 SNEGSKA (reference sequence). The CDR3 is 13 residues long. The CDR3 region is CSPVPSSSYEQYF. The CDR3 DNA follows: TGCAGCCCCGTCCCGTCCTCCTCCTACGAGCAGTACTTC.

This clonotype was detected only a few times. J is TRBJ2-5 and V is TRBV7-2, with 11 nucleotides matching TRBD2. With V trimmed by 0 bases and J by 4 bases, 7 bases remained unmatched. This CDR3 region has 17 residues. Germline V gene data show CDR1 as SGHTA and CDR2 as FQGNSA. CDR3 in DNA: TGTGCCAGCAGCTTAGCGCGAGGGACTAGCGGAAGAGAGACCCAGTACTTC. Protein product: CASSLARGTSGRETQYF. Using reference TRBV7-2 and TRBJ2-5 for the parts outside the CDR3, the full variable domain is GAGVSQSPSNKVTEKGKDVELRCDPISGHTALYWYRQSLGQGLEFLIYFQGNSAPDKSGLPSDRFSAERTGGSVSTLTIQRTQQEDSAVYLCASSLARGTSGRETQYFGPGTRLLVL.